A single sample is the source of the 25 T cell receptor beta chains below, sequenced in a study of long-term antiretroviral therapy in people with HIV. Survey level was the resolution at which the v3.0 immunoSEQ assay ran. Profiled with immunoSEQ multiplex PCR; TCRdb holds only in-frame clones, not every one. Counted here are 14,000 or so clones, 70% to 90% occurring once; the ten biggest clones make up around 10%. This sample comprised unsorted PBMCs, obtained 6.2 years after starting antiretroviral therapy. These TCRs come from a man aged 35 to 55 with HIV.

The J gene is TRBJ2-1, the V gene TRBV20-1; no firm D call. The ends were cut back, 2 bases at V and 7 bases at J, with 3 bases in the middle. Germline CDR1 and CDR2: DFQATT and SNEGSKA (reference sequence). The CDR3 covers 10 residues. The CDR3 reads CSARRNEQFF. Here the CDR3 DNA reads TGCAGTGCTAGAAGGAATGAGCAGTTCTTC.

The gene calls are TRBV11-2 and TRBJ1-5, with 9 nucleotides matching TRBD1. Germline CDR1 SGHAT, CDR2 FQNNGV. The CDR3 length is 13 residues. With 5 bases clipped from V and 7 bases from J, the junction kept 3 bases outside the gene matches. CDR3 in amino acids: CASSRDRAQPQHF. CDR3 nucleotide sequence: TGTGCCAGCAGCCGGGACAGGGCCCAGCCCCAGCATTTT. Full variable domain (rest looked up from reference TRBV11-2 and TRBJ1-5): EAGVAQSPRYKIIEKRQSVAFWCNPISGHATLYWYQQILGQGPKLLIQFQNNGVVDDSQLPKDRFSAERLKGVDSTLKIQPAKLEDSAVYLCASSRDRAQPQHFGDGTRLSIL.

The V call is TRBV9, the J call TRBJ2-1; TRBD2 matches at 16 bases. The germline V gene encodes CDR1 SGDLS and CDR2 YYNGEE. With V trimmed by 3 bases and J by 0 bases, 3 bases remained unmatched. This CDR3 contains 18 residues. CDR3 sequence reads: CASSGGLAGGSSYNEQFF. The CDR3 DNA reads TGTGCCAGCAGCGGGGGACTAGCGGGGGGGAGCTCCTACAATGAGCAGTTCTTC.

The chain employs TRBV7-9 and TRBJ2-3; D may be TRBD2 (5 bases). Germline V lookup: CDR1 SEHNR, CDR2 FQNEAQ (reference sequence). The CDR3 runs 16 residues. The germline V and J ends were trimmed by 5 bases and 0 bases, with 15 bases remaining between them. CDR3 nucleotides: TGTGCCAGCAGCGTGGCGGGCGGTACTAGCACAGATACGCAGTATTTT. Residues: CASSVAGGTSTDTQYF. The complete variable domain, with remaining parts taken from reference TRBV7-9 and TRBJ2-3, reads DTGVSQNPRHKITKRGQNVTFRCDPISEHNRLYWYRQTLGQGPEFLTYFQNEAQLEKSRLLSDRFSAERPKGSFSTLEIQRTEQGDSAMYLCASSVAGGTSTDTQYFGPGTRLTVL.

The chain carries TRBV7-9 and TRBJ2-1; D unclear. Germline V gives CDR1 SEHNR, CDR2 FQNEAQ (reference sequence). Trimming removed 3 bases from V and 0 bases from J, with 9 bases in between. The CDR3 is 15 residues long. CDR3 amino acids: CASSFTMSSYNEQFF. The CDR3 DNA sequence: TGTGCCAGCAGCTTCACTATGAGCTCCTACAATGAGCAGTTCTTC.

The chain uses TRBV4-3 and TRBJ2-7; 11 bases are a match to TRBD2. This CDR3 is 15 amino acids long. After removal of 4 bases from V and 3 bases from J, the junction contained 5 bases not matched to a gene. In germline, CDR1 is LGHNA, CDR2 YSLEER. The CDR3 nucleotides are TGCGCCAGCAGCCCATCAGGGACTAGCGGCTACGAGCAGTACTTC. Amino acids: CASSPSGTSGYEQYF.

This sequence joins TRBV7-9 and TRBJ2-5; D perhaps matches TRBD1 (5 bases). The CDR3 runs 15 residues. Trimming took off 5 bases at V and 0 bases at J, with 13 bases between the two ends. Germline values: CDR1 SEHNR, CDR2 FQNEAQ (reference sequence). The CDR3 sequence is CASSPRTTYQETQYF. Here the CDR3 DNA reads TGTGCCAGCAGCCCTCGGACAACGTACCAAGAGACCCAGTACTTC.

Of note for this clone: The sample contains more than one DNA sequence encoding this CDR3. The V call is TRBV12-5, the J call TRBJ2-1; the D is unclear. Germline V gives CDR1 LGHNT, CDR2 FRNRAP. This CDR3 contains 13 residues. V was trimmed by 1 base and J by 4 bases, leaving 5 bases between them. The DNA for the CDR3 is TGTGCTAGTGGTTTGGCTTTATACAATGAGCAGTTCTTC. Its translation is CASGLALYNEQFF.

This clone was observed a single time. The chain employs TRBV7-8 and TRBJ2-1; TRBD2 matches 10 bases. Germline V CDR1 and CDR2: SGHVS, FQNEAQ. J was trimmed by 0 bases and V by 8 bases; bases with no gene match: 13. The CDR3 spans 18 residues. The CDR3 bases are TGTGCCAGCCGGAGACTGGCTAGCGGGAGCTCCTCCTACAATGAGCAGTTCTTC. Translated: CASRRLASGSSSYNEQFF.

This chain uses TRBV28 with TRBJ1-4; no firm D call. The CDR3 extends over 13 amino acids. CDR1 and CDR2 from the germline V gene are MDHEN and SYDVKM. V lost 6 bases and J lost 0, with 5 bases in between. CDR3 loop: CASRLPTNEKLFF. Here the CDR3 DNA reads TGTGCCAGCAGGCTGCCAACTAATGAAAAACTGTTTTTT.

V and J are TRBV28 and TRBJ2-1, with 10 nucleotides matching TRBD2. CDR3 length: 17 residues. CDR1 and CDR2 from the germline V gene are MDHEN and SYDVKM. The V segment lost 2 bases and the J segment 0 bases; nucleotides outside the gene matches: 4. The DNA of the CDR3 is TGTGCCAGCAGTTTAGCCGTAGCGGGAGGCTCCTACAATGAGCAGTTCTTC. As protein: CASSLAVAGGSYNEQFF.

In its sample, this clone was seen once. The V call is TRBV7-2, the J call TRBJ2-1; 12 positions match TRBD2. V trimming: 5 bases; J trimming: 7 bases; junction bases outside the gene matches: 3. In germline, CDR1 is SGHTA, CDR2 FQGNSA. This CDR3 contains 14 residues. This CDR3 is CASSRTSGTNEQFF. The CDR3, as DNA: TGTGCCAGCAGCCGGACTAGCGGGACGAATGAGCAGTTCTTC.

The rearrangement uses TRBV7-6 and TRBJ2-7; D remains ambiguous. CDR3 length equals 14 residues. The V and J ends lost 0 bases and 7 bases respectively, with 13 bases between them. CDR1 and CDR2 (germline): SGHVS, FNYEAQ. The CDR3 DNA sequence: TGTGCCAGCAGCTTAGCGGGAACAGTCAAAGAGCAGTACTTC. Residues: CASSLAGTVKEQYF.

J is TRBJ2-1 and V is TRBV29-1, with 8 bases identical to TRBD1. CDR3 length: 13 residues. Trimming removed 3 bases from V and 6 bases from J; junction bases left unmatched: 4. CDR1 and CDR2 from the germline V gene are SQVTM and ANQGSEA. CDR3 in amino acids: CSVDQTGANEQFF. In DNA form, the CDR3 reads TGCAGCGTTGACCAGACAGGGGCCAATGAGCAGTTCTTC.

The V and J genes are TRBV4-1 and TRBJ1-1; D is possibly TRBD1 (5 bases). CDR1 is MGHRA and CDR2 is YSYEKL in the germline V gene. The CDR3 runs 14 residues. V was shortened by 3 bases and J by 8 bases, with 16 bases between the two germline ends. Here the CDR3 DNA reads TGCGCCAGCAGCCATACAGGACAAGCTGTAGAAGCTTTCTTT. Its protein product is CASSHTGQAVEAFF.

The genes are TRBV11-2 and TRBJ2-5; 12 bases map to TRBD2. V was clipped by 0 bases and J by 4 bases; unmatched bases: 3. Germline V gene lookup returns CDR1 SGHAT and CDR2 FQNNGV. The CDR3 sequence is 16 residues long. CDR3 residues: CASSLDLAGGRETQYF. CDR3 sequence (DNA): TGTGCCAGCAGCTTAGATCTAGCGGGAGGGCGAGAGACCCAGTACTTC.

The chain employs TRBV19 and TRBJ1-5, with D possibly matching TRBD1 (5 bases). V was pared by 6 bases and J by 6 bases, with 18 bases between. Germline V gives CDR1 LNHDA, CDR2 SQIVND (reference sequence). This CDR3 has 15 amino acids. The CDR3 DNA sequence: TGTGCCAGTAGCGAAGGGGCTGGAAGAGGTCAGCCCCAGCATTTT. This sequence encodes CASSEGAGRGQPQHF.

This rearrangement joins TRBV10-3 to TRBJ2-3; no clear D gene. V was pared by 3 bases and J by 4 bases, with 11 bases between. The CDR3 is made up of 14 amino acids. Germline assignment: CDR1 ENHRY and CDR2 SYGVKD. The CDR3 DNA sequence: TGTGCCATCAGTGAAAACCAGCCGTCAGATACGCAGTATTTT. It encodes CAISENQPSDTQYF.

The chain links TRBV9 to TRBJ1-2; possible D gene TRBD1, 6 bases. Trimming shortened V by 3 bases and J by 4 bases, and 16 bases separated the two germline ends. The germline V gene encodes CDR1 SGDLS and CDR2 YYNGEE. This CDR3 has 15 residues. CDR3 protein: CASSGSGAVVYGYTF. Here the CDR3 DNA reads TGTGCCAGCAGCGGATCAGGGGCGGTCGTCTATGGCTACACCTTC.

This CDR3 is CAIRAGSGLMDTQYF. DNA of the CDR3: TGTGCCATCAGGGCAGGGAGTGGATTGATGGATACGCAGTATTTT. This chain connects TRBV10-3 to TRBJ2-3; possibly TRBD1 or TRBD2 for D (5 bases each). CDR3 length: 15 residues. With 6 bases removed from V and 6 bases from J, the gap between germline ends came to 19 bases. The germline V gene encodes CDR1 ENHRY and CDR2 SYGVKD.

The chain uses TRBV7-2 and TRBJ2-3; D unresolved. V lost 3 bases and J 6 bases, leaving 13 bases between the germline ends. The germline V gene has CDR1 SGHTA and CDR2 FQGNSA. The CDR3 runs 14 residues. The CDR3 region is CASSLTWELDTQYF. The DNA for the CDR3 is TGTGCCAGCAGCTTGACATGGGAACTCGATACGCAGTATTTT.

The chain carries TRBV6-6 and TRBJ2-5; D is perhaps TRBD2 (5 bases). Germline-derived CDR1 and CDR2 are MNHNY and SVGAGI (reference sequence). Trimming stripped 2 bases from V and 4 bases from J, with 8 bases between. This CDR3 has 13 amino acids. The CDR3 reads CASSYQGRETQYF. The DNA for the CDR3 is TGTGCCAGCAGTTACCAAGGGAGAGAGACCCAGTACTTC.

V and J are TRBV9 and TRBJ2-1; a possible D gene is TRBD2 (6 bases). V was shortened by 3 bases and J by 4 bases, with 11 bases between the two germline ends. The CDR3 consists of 14 residues. Germline CDR1 is SGDLS and CDR2 is YYNGEE. Here the CDR3 DNA reads TGTGCCAGCAGCGATAGCGGTCCTTACAATGAGCAGTTCTTC. This codes for CASSDSGPYNEQFF.

The gene calls are TRBV30 and TRBJ2-1; D remains ambiguous. The germline V and J ends were trimmed by 3 bases and 0 bases, with 12 bases remaining between them. CDR3 length: 15 residues. Germline V gene lookup returns CDR1 GTSNPN and CDR2 SVGIG (reference sequence). The CDR3 sequence is CAWRNGGSSYNEQFF. The CDR3 nucleotides read TGTGCCTGGAGAAACGGCGGTAGCTCCTACAATGAGCAGTTCTTC.

The chain has TRBV5-4 and TRBJ2-4, with TRBD1 matching over 10 bases. CDR3 length equals 14 residues. J lost 5 bases, V lost 5 bases, and 4 bases had no gene match. Germline values: CDR1 SGHNT, CDR2 YYREEE (reference sequence). CDR3 amino acids: CASRGQGKQNIQYF. The CDR3 DNA reads as TGTGCCAGCAGGGGACAGGGGAAACAAAACATTCAGTACTTC.